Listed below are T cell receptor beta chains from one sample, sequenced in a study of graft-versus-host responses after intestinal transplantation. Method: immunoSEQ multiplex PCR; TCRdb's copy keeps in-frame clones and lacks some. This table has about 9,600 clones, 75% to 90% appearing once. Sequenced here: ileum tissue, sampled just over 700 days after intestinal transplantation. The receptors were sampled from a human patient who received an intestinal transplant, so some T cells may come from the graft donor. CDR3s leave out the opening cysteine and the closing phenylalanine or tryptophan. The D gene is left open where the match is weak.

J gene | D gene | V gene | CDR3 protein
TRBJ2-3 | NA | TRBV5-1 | ASSFPQGPRTSTDTQY
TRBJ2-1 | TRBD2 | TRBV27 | ASKRTSGTDEQF
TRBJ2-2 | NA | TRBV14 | ASSRLLATGELF
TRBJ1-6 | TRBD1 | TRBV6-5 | ASTQRRQGLSPLH
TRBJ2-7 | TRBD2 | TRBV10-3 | AINSGLAGSYEQY
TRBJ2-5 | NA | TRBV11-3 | ASSLQGLPTETQY
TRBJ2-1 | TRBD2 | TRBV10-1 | ASSVQASGYNEQF
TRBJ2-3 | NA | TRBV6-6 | ASSYLDSGDTQY
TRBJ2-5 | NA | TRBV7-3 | ASSFGDRETQY
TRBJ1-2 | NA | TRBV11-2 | ASSPSTGRNYGYT
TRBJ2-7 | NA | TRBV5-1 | ASSLEDWSSYEQY
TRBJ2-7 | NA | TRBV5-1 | ASSLEGTGSYEQY
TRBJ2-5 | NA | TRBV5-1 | ASRSGGASQETQY
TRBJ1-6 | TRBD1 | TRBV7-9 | ASREDRVDSPLH
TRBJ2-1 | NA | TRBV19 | ASSDNHRDRHNEQF
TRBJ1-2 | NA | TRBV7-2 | ASSRPTFNRGYT
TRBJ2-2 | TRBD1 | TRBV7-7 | ASRRGTGDTGELF
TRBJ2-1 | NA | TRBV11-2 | ASSPSLGKSYNEQF
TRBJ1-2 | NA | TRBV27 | ASTISAGTNYGYT
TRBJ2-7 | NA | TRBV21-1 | ASSLVGTGVYYEQY
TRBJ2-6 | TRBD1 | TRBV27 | ASGTGGGANVLT
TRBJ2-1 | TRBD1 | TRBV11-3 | ASSLGGQGEREQF
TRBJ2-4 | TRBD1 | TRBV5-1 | ASSLGQGVAKNIQY
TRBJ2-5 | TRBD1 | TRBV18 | ASSPRTGRGETQY
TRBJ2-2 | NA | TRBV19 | ASSGTVNTGELF
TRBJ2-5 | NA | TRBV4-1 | ASSQGVNSGQQETQY
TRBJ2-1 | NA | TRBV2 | ASRRGGRGYNEQF
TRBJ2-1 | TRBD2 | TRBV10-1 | ASSAGGNNEQF
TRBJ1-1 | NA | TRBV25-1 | ASKPRADPNTEAF
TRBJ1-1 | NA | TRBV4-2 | ASSRRGGEAF
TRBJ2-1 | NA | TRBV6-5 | ASMGYYNEQF
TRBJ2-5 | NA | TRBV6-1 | ASSPTSETQY
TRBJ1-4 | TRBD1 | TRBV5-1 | ASSRDRGPNEKLF
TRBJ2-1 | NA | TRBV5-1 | ASSEGGLAYNEQF
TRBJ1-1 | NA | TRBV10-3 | AISETGNTEAF
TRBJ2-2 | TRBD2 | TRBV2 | ASSEFGTSGSIGGELF
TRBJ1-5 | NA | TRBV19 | ASSILVEQGINQPQH
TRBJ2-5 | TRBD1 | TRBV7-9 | ASSLGDRTMETQY
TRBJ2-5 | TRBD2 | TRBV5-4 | ASRIGLAGGNQETQY
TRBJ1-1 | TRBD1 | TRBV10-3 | AIRATGGANTEAF
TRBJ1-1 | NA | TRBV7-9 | ASSPLDRGTEAF
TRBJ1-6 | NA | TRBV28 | ASSLLEAQSPGAPYNSPLH
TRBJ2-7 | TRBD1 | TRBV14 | ASSPRTGAFYEQY
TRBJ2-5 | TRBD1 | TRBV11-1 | ASSTGVRQETQY
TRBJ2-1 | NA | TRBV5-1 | ASSLGMGTYYNEQF
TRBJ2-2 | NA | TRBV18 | ASSPRDRLNTGELF
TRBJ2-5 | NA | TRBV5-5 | ASSLSPRETQY
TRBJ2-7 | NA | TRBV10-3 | AISRGDGANYEQY
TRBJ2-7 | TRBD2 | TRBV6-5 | ASTGASGTYEQY
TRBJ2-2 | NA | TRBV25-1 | ASNSGTGELF
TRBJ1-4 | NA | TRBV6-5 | ASSRGGQVNEKLF
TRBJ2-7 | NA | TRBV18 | ASSKSSDYEQY
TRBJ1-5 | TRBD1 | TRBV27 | ASSSGGGFQPQH
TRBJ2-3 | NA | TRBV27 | ASRSPSVIARWSDTQY
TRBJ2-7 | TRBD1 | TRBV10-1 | ASSPGQGGGEQY